This T cell receptor beta chain comes out of a study of shared clonotypes between healthy human individuals. Study-level results: Sorted-subset sequencing was shown by rarefaction to be incomplete despite large depth.

In regard to this clone: Its target is not known.

Assay used: immunoSEQ multiplex PCR; TCRdb lists only in-frame clones, some missing. The table includes a few hundred thousand clones, more than 60% detected once. This sequence was found in a man aged 30 to 45 in good health. The sample consisted of memory CD4+ T cells sorted from blood. The subset was: CD45RA-negative fraction.

CDR3 loop: CASSPIQEAGNTIYF. CDR3 bases: TGTGCCAGCTCGCCAATACAGGAGGCCGGAAACACCATATATTTT. J is TRBJ1-3 and V is TRBV18; tentative D call: TRBD1 (5 bases). The CDR3 covers 15 residues. Between the trimmed V and J ends, which lost 6 bases and 4 bases, there was a span of 16 bases. From germline, CDR1 is KGHSH and CDR2 LQKENI.